Below, 4 T cell receptor beta chains from the same sample are listed, as sequenced in a study of cytomegalovirus exposure and HLA in healthy donors. 60 Vbeta and 13 Jbeta primers were used in PCR. Measured with immunoSEQ multiplex PCR; TCRdb has only the in-frame clones, and not every one. The table includes about 180,000 clones, roughly 77% detected once. Input material: PBMCs. These receptors originate from a woman aged 25 to 39 in good health and CMV-seropositive.

By frequency in the sample, this clone is medium-sized. This chain connects TRBV4-3 to TRBJ2-7; D perhaps matches TRBD1 (6 bases). Germline values: CDR1 LGHNA, CDR2 YSLEER. The V end was cut by 0 bases, the J end by 3 bases, with 12 bases between. The CDR3 contains 15 residues. CDR3 DNA: TGCGCCAGCAGCCAAGATGAGCTACAGGGCTACGAGCAGTACTTC. Amino acids: CASSQDELQGYEQYF.

The chain uses TRBV11-2 and TRBJ2-3, with TRBD1 matching over 8 bases. Per germline, CDR1 SGHAT and CDR2 FQNNGV. The CDR3 covers 14 residues. V gave up 7 bases and J gave up 2 bases; unmatched junction bases: 5. CDR3 DNA: TGTGCCAGCAAGGACAGGGTAAACACAGATACGCAGTATTTT. It codes for CASKDRVNTDTQYF.

This chain links TRBV6-6 with TRBJ1-6, with a tentative D call TRBD1 (6 bases). Germline V gives CDR1 MNHNY, CDR2 SVGAGI (reference sequence). V lost 0 bases and J lost 8, with 8 bases in between. The CDR3 runs to 14 residues. The CDR3 spells CASSYSGGDSPLHF. The DNA for the CDR3 is TGTGCCAGCAGTTACTCAGGGGGTGATTCACCCCTCCACTTT.

The chain recombines TRBV12-5 with TRBJ1-2, with D unclear. Germline values: CDR1 LGHNT, CDR2 FRNRAP. The germline V and J ends were trimmed by 8 bases and 5 bases, with 15 bases remaining between them. The CDR3 is 13 residues long. The CDR3 protein is CASSEVRRYGYTF. The DNA of the CDR3 is TGTGCTAGTAGTGAGGTGCGGAGGTATGGCTACACCTTC.